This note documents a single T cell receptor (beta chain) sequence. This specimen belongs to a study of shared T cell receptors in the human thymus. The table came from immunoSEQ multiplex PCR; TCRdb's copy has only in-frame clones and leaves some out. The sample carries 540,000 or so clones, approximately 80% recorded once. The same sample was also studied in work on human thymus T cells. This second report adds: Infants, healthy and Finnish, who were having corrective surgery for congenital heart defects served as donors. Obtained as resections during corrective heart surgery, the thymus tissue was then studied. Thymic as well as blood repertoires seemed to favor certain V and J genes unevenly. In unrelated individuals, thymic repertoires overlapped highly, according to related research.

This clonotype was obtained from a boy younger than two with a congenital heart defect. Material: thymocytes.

This chain's CDR3 is CASTRREGSSYEQYF. In DNA form, the CDR3 reads TGTGCCAGCACCCGGCGAGAGGGAAGCTCCTACGAGCAGTACTTC. V and J are TRBV7-2 and TRBJ2-7; a possible D gene is TRBD2 (5 bases). CDR1 and CDR2 from the germline V gene are SGHTA and FQGNSA. The CDR3 totals 15 residues. Trimming cost V 7 bases and J 0 bases, with 16 bases left between them.